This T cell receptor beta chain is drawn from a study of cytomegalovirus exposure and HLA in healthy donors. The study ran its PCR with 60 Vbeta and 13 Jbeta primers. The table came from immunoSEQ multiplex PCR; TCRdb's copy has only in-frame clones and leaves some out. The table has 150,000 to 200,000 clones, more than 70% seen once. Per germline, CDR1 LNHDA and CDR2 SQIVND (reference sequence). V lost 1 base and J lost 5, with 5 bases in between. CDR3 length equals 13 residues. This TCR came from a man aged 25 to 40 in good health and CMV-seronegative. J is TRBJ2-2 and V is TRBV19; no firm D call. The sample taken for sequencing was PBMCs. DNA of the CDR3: TGTGCCAGTAGTATAGCCTTGACCGGGGAGCTGTTTTTT. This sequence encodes CASSIALTGELFF.